The 3 T cell receptor beta chains given below trace back to one sample, sequenced in a study of CD8 T cells in Susac syndrome. Random hexamers primed reverse transcription of 0.5 to 1 ug RNA. TCRdb used MiXCR to reprocess the immunoSEQ multiplex PCR reads, holding one entry per CDR3 protein. Among approximately 170,000 distinct CDR3 sequences listed, about 93% were seen once. What was sequenced was CD4+ T cells from PBMCs. These receptors originate from a human donor in good health.

This clonotype came up a few times. The V and J genes are TRBV5-1 and TRBJ1-6; TRBD1 matches 8 bases. CDR3 length: 15 amino acids. The ends lost 3 bases at V and 7 bases at J; junction bases unmatched: 6. Germline CDR1 and CDR2: SGHRS and YFSETQ. The CDR3 spells CASSSQGADNSPLHF. The CDR3 bases are TGCGCCAGCAGCTCCCAGGGGGCGGACAATTCACCCCTCCACTTT.

The V call is TRBV12-3 or TRBV12-4, the J call TRBJ2-3; TRBD1 agrees at 8 bases. The trim removed 8 bases at V and 2 bases at J, leaving 3 bases unmatched. The CDR3 covers 13 residues. This CDR3 reads CASGTGVTDTQYF. CDR3 DNA: TGTGCCAGCGGGACAGGAGTCACAGATACGCAGTATTTT.

The chain employs TRBV12-3 or TRBV12-4 and TRBJ2-2, with 9 bases aligning to TRBD2. After removal of 5 bases from V and 4 bases from J, the junction contained 5 bases not matched to a gene. CDR3 length: 15 residues. This CDR3 reads CASSPSGVTTGELFF. The CDR3 coding sequence is TGTGCCAGCAGTCCTAGCGGGGTAACCACCGGGGAGCTGTTTTTT.